This T cell receptor beta chain derives from a study of blood T cells in healthy people across ages. General study findings and limits: Diversity was estimated from one million T cells, and these estimates were considered underestimates.

Isolation of PBMCs gave at least 6.5 million cells per sample. Samples each yielded at least 5 micrograms of total RNA. Points on this clonotype: Its target is not known.

Primers used in a second PCR of roughly 6 to 11 cycles were a sample-barcoded 5' primer and a J-beta primer mix. TCRdb itself ran the 5' RACE reads through MiXCR, one entry per CDR3 protein. This sample has roughly 860,000 distinct CDR3 sequences, with 60% to 80% found just once. CDR1 MDHEN and CDR2 SYDVKM come from the germline V gene. Trimming left V 5 bases short and J 10 bases short, with 12 bases between. The CDR3 spans 12 residues. The chain recombines TRBV28 with TRBJ2-1; tentatively, D is TRBD1 or TRBD2 (5 bases each). The sequencing sample was made of blood. The origin of this receptor is a young man in good health. The CDR3 sequence is CASSPGDGEQFF. CDR3 in DNA: TGTGCCAGCAGTCCTGGGGACGGGGAGCAGTTCTTC. Complete variable domain (other parts from reference TRBV28 and TRBJ2-1): DVKVTQSSRYLVKRTGEKVFLECVQDMDHENMFWYRQDPGLGLRLIYFSYDVKMKEKGDIPEGYSVSREKKERFSLILESASTNQTSMYLCASSPGDGEQFFGPGTRLTVL.